One sample yielded the 31 T cell receptor beta chains listed below, sequenced in a study of T cell repertoires in cytomegalovirus infection. Antigens of these TCRs are unknown. From the reads, TCRdb called clonotypes with MiXCR, one entry per CDR3 protein. The sample holds about 180,000 distinct CDR3 sequences, about 22% seen once. This specimen was CD8+ T cells from cultured PBMCs, taken from culture after CMV antigen stimulation. The receptors here all came from a human donor in good health (CMV status not recorded). Some clones in this sample may be carry-over from other donors' samples.

The chain combines TRBV27 with TRBJ1-6; D is undetermined. CDR3 length: 15 amino acids. In germline, CDR1 is MNHEY, CDR2 SMNVEV (reference sequence). The V gene lost 3 bases and the J gene lost 3 bases, with 9 bases spanning the gap. The CDR3 loop is CASSFLVDYNSPLHF. The CDR3 DNA follows: TGTGCCAGCAGTTTTCTAGTGGACTATAATTCACCCCTCCACTTT.

In this sample, this clonotype turned up a few times. The chain joins TRBV4-1 to TRBJ1-2; 7 bases line up with TRBD1. Trimming removed 3 bases from V and 6 bases from J; junction bases left unmatched: 10. The CDR3 has 15 amino acids. In germline, CDR1 is MGHRA, CDR2 YSYEKL. The CDR3 DNA is TGCGCCAGCAGCCACCCAAATACGGACAGGAATGGCTACACCTTC. This translates into CASSHPNTDRNGYTF.

This clonotype was seen more than once but under ten times. The genes are TRBV5-6 and TRBJ2-1; 9 bases are shared with TRBD2. The CDR3 is 14 residues long. Germline V gene data show CDR1 as SGHDT and CDR2 as YYEEEE. After removal of 6 bases from V and 4 bases from J, the junction contained 5 bases not matched to a gene. CDR3 nucleotides: TGTGCCAGCATGCAACTAGCGGGTTACAATGAGCAGTTCTTC. Its protein is CASMQLAGYNEQFF.

The gene calls are TRBV4-2 and TRBJ2-7, with 16 bases lining up with TRBD2. The CDR3 contains 20 residues. Germline V lookup: CDR1 LGHNA, CDR2 YNFKEQ. J was trimmed by 2 bases and V by 0 bases; bases with no gene match: 10. CDR3 in amino acids: CASSQDLGTSGGARTYEQYF. Written as DNA, the CDR3 is TGTGCCAGCAGCCAAGACCTAGGGACTAGCGGGGGGGCTCGTACCTACGAGCAGTACTTC.

This rearrangement joins TRBV12-3 or TRBV12-4 to TRBJ1-2; tentatively, D is TRBD1 (6 bases). Trimming removed 6 bases from V and 5 bases from J, with 34 bases in between. This CDR3 contains 20 residues. CDR3 protein: CASSAWDGPSTGPGGYGYTF. CDR3 sequence (DNA): TGTGCCAGCAGCGCCTGGGACGGTCCGTCTACAGGGCCCGGTGGGTATGGCTACACCTTC.

V usage is TRBV28 and J usage is TRBJ2-7; maybe TRBD2 (6 bases). V was cut by 4 bases and J by 0 bases, with 10 bases left in between. Germline V lookup: CDR1 MDHEN, CDR2 SYDVKM. There are 14 residues in the CDR3. This CDR3 is CASSSGLSSYEQYF. CDR3 sequence (DNA): TGTGCCAGCAGTTCGGGACTGAGCTCCTACGAGCAGTACTTC.

This clonotype was seen more than once but under ten times. V and J are TRBV4-1 and TRBJ1-4; D perhaps matches TRBD1 (6 bases). CDR3 size: 15 residues. Germline lookup yields CDR1 MGHRA and CDR2 YSYEKL. V lost 8 bases and J 2 bases, leaving 15 bases between the germline ends. The CDR3 DNA is TGCGCCAGCGCCTCCTCACAGGGCACTAATGAAAAACTGTTTTTT. Translation: CASASSQGTNEKLFF.

CDR3 amino acids: CASSDSGTGIARGYNEQFF. The CDR3 coding sequence is TGTGCCAGCAGCGACTCCGGGACAGGGATAGCTAGAGGCTACAATGAGCAGTTCTTC. The rearrangement uses TRBV28 and TRBJ2-1; 9 bases fit TRBD1. With V trimmed by 6 bases and J by 3 bases, 18 bases remained unmatched. Germline CDR1 is MDHEN and CDR2 is SYDVKM. There are 19 residues in the CDR3.

Only a few counts were recorded for this clonotype. V usage is TRBV25-1 and J usage is TRBJ2-3; TRBD1 agrees at 7 bases. This CDR3 is 18 amino acids long. Trimming removed 3 bases from V and 0 bases from J; junction bases left unmatched: 12. CDR1 is MGHDK, CDR2 SYGVNS, per germline. This CDR3 reads CASSDPGTDPASTDTQYF. The CDR3 bases are TGTGCCAGCAGTGACCCGGGGACAGACCCTGCTAGCACAGATACGCAGTATTTT.

The chain uses TRBV28 and TRBJ1-2; D uncertain. The germline CDR1 and CDR2 sequences are MDHEN and SYDVKM. V was trimmed by 7 bases and J by 4 bases, leaving 13 bases between them. The CDR3 is 13 amino acids. The CDR3 loop reads CASKGRTIYGYTF. The DNA for the CDR3 is TGTGCCAGCAAAGGACGGACCATCTATGGCTACACCTTC.

The chain has TRBV11-1 and TRBJ1-2, with D maybe TRBD1 (6 bases). V gave up 2 bases and J gave up 8 bases, with 27 bases separating them. The germline V gene encodes CDR1 SGHAT and CDR2 FQDESV (reference sequence). The CDR3 has 18 residues. CDR3 in amino acids: CASSLTVVLTGFVGGYTF. CDR3 DNA: TGTGCCAGCAGCTTAACGGTAGTGCTTACAGGGTTCGTCGGCGGCTACACCTTC.

This clonotype was found a few times. V and J are TRBV29-1 and TRBJ2-1, with D perhaps being TRBD1 or TRBD2 (5 bases each). Looked up from germline, CDR1 is SQVTM and CDR2 is ANQGSEA. This CDR3 spans 18 amino acids. Trimming took 2 bases from V and 0 from J, leaving 20 bases between them. The CDR3 loop reads CSVESRGRSHSSYNEQFF. CDR3 bases: TGCAGCGTTGAAAGTCGGGGACGGAGTCATAGCTCCTACAATGAGCAGTTCTTC.

This chain links TRBV6-2 or TRBV6-3 with TRBJ2-4; 10 bases line up with TRBD2. The V gene end was trimmed by 1 base and the J gene end by 2 bases; junction bases not matched to a gene: 11. Germline V gives CDR1 MNHEY, CDR2 SVGEGT. The CDR3 spans 19 residues. The CDR3 coding sequence is TGTGCCAGCAGTTACTATCTAGCGGGGGCCGCCCAAACCAAAAACATTCAGTACTTC. Protein sequence: CASSYYLAGAAQTKNIQYF.

This clonotype was detected a few times. The chain joins TRBV7-6 to TRBJ2-3, with unresolved D. Germline V lookup: CDR1 SGHVS, CDR2 FNYEAQ. The CDR3 totals 14 residues. The V end lost 5 bases, the J end lost 1 base, and 10 bases lay between the germline ends. The CDR3 spells CASSPRTRTDTQYF. The CDR3 nucleotides read TGTGCCAGCAGCCCCCGGACGCGCACAGATACGCAGTATTTT.

This clonotype was detected a few times. The J gene is TRBJ2-3, the V gene TRBV11-2; 7 bases line up with TRBD1. CDR1 is SGHAT, CDR2 FQNNGV, per germline. This CDR3 comprises 16 residues. J lost 0 bases, V lost 3 bases, and 6 bases had no gene match. Here the CDR3 DNA reads TGTGCCAGCAGCTTCCTACAGGGGCGTAGCACAGATACGCAGTATTTT. This codes for CASSFLQGRSTDTQYF.

This clonotype occurred a few times. This chain uses TRBV2 with TRBJ2-1; D is possibly TRBD2 (7 bases). With 7 bases removed from V and 8 bases from J, the gap between germline ends came to 12 bases. Germline V gene data show CDR1 as SNHLY and CDR2 as FYNNEI. This CDR3 region has 12 residues. The CDR3 spells CASKGGVDEQFF. The DNA of the CDR3 is TGTGCCAGCAAAGGGGGGGTCGATGAGCAGTTCTTC.

This clonotype was seen more than once but under ten times. V and J are TRBV4-1 and TRBJ1-4; D not resolved. Trimming removed 4 bases at V and 4 bases at J, with 13 bases between. Germline V CDR1 and CDR2: MGHRA, YSYEKL. This CDR3 comprises 15 residues. CDR3 sequence reads: CASSRVAAYNEKLFF. The CDR3 region has the DNA TGCGCCAGCAGCCGAGTGGCAGCTTATAATGAAAAACTGTTTTTT.

This chain's CDR3 is CASSLFGGWNTGELFF. CDR3 coding DNA: TGTGCCAGCAGCTTATTTGGGGGCTGGAACACCGGGGAGCTGTTTTTT. The chain couples TRBV7-6 to TRBJ2-2; D might be TRBD1 (6 bases). CDR3 length: 16 residues. The germline CDR1 and CDR2 sequences are SGHVS and FNYEAQ. V was trimmed by 2 bases and J by 1 base, leaving 11 bases between them. Using reference TRBV7-6 and TRBJ2-2 for the parts outside the CDR3, the full variable domain is GAGVSQSPRYKVTKRGQDVALRCDPISGHVSLYWYRQALGQGPEFLTYFNYEAQQDKSGLPNDRFSAERPEGSISTLTIQRTEQRDSAMYRCASSLFGGWNTGELFFGEGSRLTVL.

The rearrangement links TRBV7-2 to TRBJ2-5, with 14 bases that match TRBD2. This CDR3 spans 18 amino acids. Germline V gene sequence: CDR1 SGHTA, CDR2 FQGNSA. V was pared by 6 bases and J by 1 base, with 10 bases of the junction left unmatched. The DNA for the CDR3 is TGTGCCAGCAGGCATGGGACTAGCGGGGGACCGTTCCAAGAGACCCAGTACTTC. Residues: CASRHGTSGGPFQETQYF.

Only a few counts were recorded for this clonotype. The CDR3 DNA follows: TGTGCCAGCAGTGACGGGGCGGCAGGGGATGGCTACACCTTC. Translating gives CASSDGAAGDGYTF. The rearrangement joins TRBV2 to TRBJ1-2, with D possibly TRBD1 on 6 matching bases. CDR3 length equals 14 residues. V dropped 3 bases and J dropped 6 bases, with 14 bases sitting between them. Germline loops: CDR1 SNHLY, CDR2 FYNNEI.

This clonotype came up a few times. The chain joins TRBV7-6 to TRBJ1-1, with TRBD1 as a possible D gene (6 bases). CDR3 size: 16 residues. In germline, CDR1 is SGHVS, CDR2 FNYEAQ. Trimming removed 5 bases at V and 1 base at J, with 17 bases between. The CDR3 region is CASSPDRTIQNTEAFF. The CDR3 region has the DNA TGTGCCAGCAGCCCAGACAGGACTATCCAGAACACTGAAGCTTTCTTT. Full variable domain (outside the CDR3, taken from reference TRBV7-6 and TRBJ1-1): GAGVSQSPRYKVTKRGQDVALRCDPISGHVSLYWYRQALGQGPEFLTYFNYEAQQDKSGLPNDRFSAERPEGSISTLTIQRTEQRDSAMYRCASSPDRTIQNTEAFFGQGTRLTVV.

The V gene is TRBV7-9, the J gene TRBJ2-7; 7 bases agree with TRBD1. With V trimmed by 4 bases and J by 2 bases, 11 bases remained unmatched. The CDR3 is 16 residues long. Germline CDR1 SEHNR, CDR2 FQNEAQ (reference sequence). The CDR3 DNA sequence: TGTGCCAGCAGCTCTTCGGGGACAGACGACGCCTACGAGCAGTACTTC. It translates to CASSSSGTDDAYEQYF.

This clonotype was found a few times. This chain joins TRBV27 and TRBJ1-2, with TRBD1 identical over 8 bases. The CDR3 sequence is 14 residues long. Germline CDR1 MNHEY, CDR2 SMNVEV (reference sequence). J lost 1 base, V lost 6 bases, and 4 bases had no gene match. Here the CDR3 reads CASRPGQVNYGYTF. CDR3 DNA sequence: TGTGCCAGCAGACCGGGACAGGTTAACTATGGCTACACCTTC.

This clonotype has only a few counts. V gene TRBV6-5 combines with J gene TRBJ1-2; 9 bases fit TRBD1. Germline trimming cut 6 bases from V and 6 bases from J; bases unmatched to any gene: 11. The length of the CDR3 is 15 residues. CDR1 and CDR2 (germline): MNHEY, SVGAGI. The CDR3 is CASRGWDREGHGYTF. DNA for the CDR3: TGTGCCAGCAGAGGGTGGGACAGGGAAGGTCATGGCTACACCTTC.

This clonotype was detected a few times. The chain links TRBV7-2 to TRBJ1-1; D call uncertain. Germline V gene sequence: CDR1 SGHTA, CDR2 FQGNSA. The ends were cut back, 0 bases at V and 0 bases at J, with 11 bases in the middle. This CDR3 has 16 residues. The CDR3 DNA sequence: TGTGCCAGCAGCTTAGCGATCGACGGATTGAACACTGAAGCTTTCTTT. Its protein is CASSLAIDGLNTEAFF.

This chain uses TRBV27 with TRBJ1-3, with a possible D match to TRBD1 (5 bases). From germline, CDR1 is MNHEY and CDR2 SMNVEV (reference sequence). V lost 6 bases and J lost 3, with 18 bases in between. CDR3 length: 16 residues. The CDR3 is CASSPAQGELGNTIYF. CDR3 nucleotide sequence: TGTGCCAGCAGCCCGGCCCAAGGGGAACTTGGAAACACCATATATTTT.

CDR3 amino acids: CASSQVAGGDRQPQHF. CDR3 coding DNA: TGCGCCAGCAGCCAAGTTGCCGGAGGGGATCGTCAGCCCCAGCATTTT. The V call is TRBV4-3, the J call TRBJ1-5; weak D call: TRBD1 (5 bases). The CDR3 is made up of 16 amino acids. Trimming stripped 1 base from V and 6 bases from J, with 16 bases between. Germline V lookup: CDR1 LGHNA, CDR2 YSLEER.

The V and J genes are TRBV29-1 and TRBJ1-5; D might be TRBD1 (5 bases). The CDR3 sequence is 14 residues long. Germline-derived CDR1 and CDR2 are SQVTM and ANQGSEA. V lost 5 bases to trimming and J lost 4 bases, with 15 bases between them. The CDR3 DNA follows: TGCAGCGTTCAGAGGCAGGGACCAAATCAGCCCCAGCATTTT. It is translated as CSVQRQGPNQPQHF.

The V and J genes are TRBV7-9 and TRBJ1-4, with 8 bases aligning to TRBD1. Germline CDR1 and CDR2: SEHNR and FQNEAQ (reference sequence). The V and J ends lost 5 bases and 0 bases, in that order; junction bases with no gene match: 8. The CDR3 sequence is 17 residues long. The CDR3 region is CASSPGQGVATNEKLFF. The CDR3 DNA sequence: TGTGCCAGCAGCCCTGGACAGGGCGTCGCAACTAATGAAAAACTGTTTTTT.

Only a few counts were recorded for this clonotype. V usage is TRBV12-3 or TRBV12-4 and J usage is TRBJ1-2, with 9 bases fitting TRBD1. This CDR3 is 16 amino acids long. V gave up 4 bases and J gave up 8 bases; unmatched junction bases: 14. CDR3 loop: CASSSTGGILPRGYTF. DNA for the CDR3: TGTGCCAGCAGTTCTACAGGGGGCATCCTCCCACGGGGCTACACCTTC.

This chain links TRBV7-9 with TRBJ1-2, with D possibly matching TRBD1 (6 bases). The length of the CDR3 is 14 residues. Germline CDR1 reads SEHNR; CDR2 reads FQNEAQ (reference sequence). V shed 0 bases and J shed 8 bases, with 13 bases lying between them. The CDR3 region has the DNA TGTGCCAGCAGCTTAGCGGATAGGGGGAGAGGCTACACCTTC. Translated: CASSLADRGRGYTF.